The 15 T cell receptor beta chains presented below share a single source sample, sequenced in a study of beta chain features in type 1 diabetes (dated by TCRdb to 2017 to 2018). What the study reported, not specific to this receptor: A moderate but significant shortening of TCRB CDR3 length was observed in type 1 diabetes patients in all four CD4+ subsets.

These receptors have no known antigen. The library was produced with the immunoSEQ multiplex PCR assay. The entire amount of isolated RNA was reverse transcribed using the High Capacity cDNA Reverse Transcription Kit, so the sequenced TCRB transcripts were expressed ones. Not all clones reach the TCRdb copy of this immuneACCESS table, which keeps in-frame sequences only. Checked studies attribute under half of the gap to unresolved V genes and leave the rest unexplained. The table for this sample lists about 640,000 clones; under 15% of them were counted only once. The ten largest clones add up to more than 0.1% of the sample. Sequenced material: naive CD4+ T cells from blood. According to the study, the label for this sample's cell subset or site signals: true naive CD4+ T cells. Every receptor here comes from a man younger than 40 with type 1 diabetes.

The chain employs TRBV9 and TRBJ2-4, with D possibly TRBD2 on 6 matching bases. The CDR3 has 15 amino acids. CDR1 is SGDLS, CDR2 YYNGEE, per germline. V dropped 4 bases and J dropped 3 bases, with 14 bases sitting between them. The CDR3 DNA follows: TGTGCCAGCAGCAGAGGGGAGGTGGTCAAAAACATTCAGTACTTC. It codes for CASSRGEVVKNIQYF.

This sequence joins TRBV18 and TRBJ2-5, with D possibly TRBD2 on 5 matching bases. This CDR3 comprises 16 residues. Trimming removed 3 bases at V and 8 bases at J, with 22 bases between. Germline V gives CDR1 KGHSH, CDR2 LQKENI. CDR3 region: CASSPPGRAVQGTQYF. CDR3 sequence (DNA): TGTGCCAGCTCACCCCCCGGGCGAGCGGTCCAAGGCACCCAGTACTTC.

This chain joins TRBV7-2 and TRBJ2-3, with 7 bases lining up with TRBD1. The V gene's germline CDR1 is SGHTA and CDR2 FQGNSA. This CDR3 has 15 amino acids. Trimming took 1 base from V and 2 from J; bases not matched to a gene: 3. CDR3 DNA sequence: TGTGCCAGCAGCTTAGTCACAGGGGTCACAGATACGCAGTATTTT. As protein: CASSLVTGVTDTQYF.

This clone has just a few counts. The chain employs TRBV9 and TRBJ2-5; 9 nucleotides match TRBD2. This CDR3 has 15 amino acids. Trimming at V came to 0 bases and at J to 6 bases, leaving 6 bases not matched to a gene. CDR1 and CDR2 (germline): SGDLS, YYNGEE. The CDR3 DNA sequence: TGTGCCAGCAGCGTAGCCGGACTAGCGCAACAGACCCAGTACTTC. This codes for CASSVAGLAQQTQYF.

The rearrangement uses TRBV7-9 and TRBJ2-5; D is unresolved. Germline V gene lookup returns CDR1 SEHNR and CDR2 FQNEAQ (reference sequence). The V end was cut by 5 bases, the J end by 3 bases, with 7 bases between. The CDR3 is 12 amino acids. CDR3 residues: CASSPTEETQYF. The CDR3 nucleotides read TGTGCCAGCAGCCCCACTGAAGAGACCCAGTACTTC. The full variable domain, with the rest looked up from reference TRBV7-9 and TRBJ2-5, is DTGVSQNPRHKITKRGQNVTFRCDPISEHNRLYWYRQTLGQGPEFLTYFQNEAQLEKSRLLSDRFSAERPKGSFSTLEIQRTEQGDSAMYLCASSPTEETQYFGPGTRLLVL.

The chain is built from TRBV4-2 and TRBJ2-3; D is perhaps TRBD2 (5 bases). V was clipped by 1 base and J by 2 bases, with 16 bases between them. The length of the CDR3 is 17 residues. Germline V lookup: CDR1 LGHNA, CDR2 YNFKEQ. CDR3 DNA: TGTGCCAGCAGCCAAGCGGGAACAGACCTACTCACAGATACGCAGTATTTT. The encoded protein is CASSQAGTDLLTDTQYF.

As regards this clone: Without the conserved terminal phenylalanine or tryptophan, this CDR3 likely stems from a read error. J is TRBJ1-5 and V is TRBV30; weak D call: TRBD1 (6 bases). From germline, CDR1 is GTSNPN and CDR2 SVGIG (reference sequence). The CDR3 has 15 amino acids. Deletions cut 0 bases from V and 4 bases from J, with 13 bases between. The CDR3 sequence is CAWSVLGGPNQPQHL. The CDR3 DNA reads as TGTGCCTGGAGTGTTTTGGGGGGGCCGAATCAGCCCCAGCATCTT.

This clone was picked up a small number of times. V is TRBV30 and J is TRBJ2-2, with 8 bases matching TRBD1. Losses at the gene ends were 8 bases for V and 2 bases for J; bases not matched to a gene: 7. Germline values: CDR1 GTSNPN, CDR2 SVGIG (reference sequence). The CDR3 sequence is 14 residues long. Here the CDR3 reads CANQGQVNTGELFF. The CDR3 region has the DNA TGTGCCAATCAGGGACAGGTCAACACCGGGGAGCTGTTTTTT.

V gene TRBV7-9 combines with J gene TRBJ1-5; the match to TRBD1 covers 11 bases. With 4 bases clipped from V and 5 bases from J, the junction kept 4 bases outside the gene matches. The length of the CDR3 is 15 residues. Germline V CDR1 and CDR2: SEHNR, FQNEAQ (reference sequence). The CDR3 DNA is TGTGCCAGCAGCTCATGGACAGGGGGCGATCAGCCCCAGCATTTT. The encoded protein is CASSSWTGGDQPQHF.

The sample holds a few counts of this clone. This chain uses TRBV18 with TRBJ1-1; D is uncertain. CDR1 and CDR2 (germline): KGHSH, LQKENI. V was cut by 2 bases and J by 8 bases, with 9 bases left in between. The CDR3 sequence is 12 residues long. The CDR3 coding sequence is TGTGCCAGCTCACCAGTGACGGAAGAAGCTTTCTTT. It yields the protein CASSPVTEEAFF.

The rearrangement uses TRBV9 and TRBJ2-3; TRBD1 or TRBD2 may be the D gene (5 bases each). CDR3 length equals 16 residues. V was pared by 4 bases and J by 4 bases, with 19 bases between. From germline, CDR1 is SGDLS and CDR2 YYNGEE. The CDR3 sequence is CASSSPRGGIADTQYF. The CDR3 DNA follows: TGTGCCAGCAGCTCTCCCCGTGGGGGTATAGCAGATACGCAGTATTTT.

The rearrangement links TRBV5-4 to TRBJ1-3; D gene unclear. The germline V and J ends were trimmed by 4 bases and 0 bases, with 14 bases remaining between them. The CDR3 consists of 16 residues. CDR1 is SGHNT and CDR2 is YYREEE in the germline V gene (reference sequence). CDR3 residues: CASSVGGTVSGNTIYF. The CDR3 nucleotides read TGTGCCAGCAGCGTTGGTGGAACGGTCTCTGGAAACACCATATATTTT. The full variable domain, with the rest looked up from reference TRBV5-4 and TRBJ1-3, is ETGVTQSPTHLIKTRGQQVTLRCSSQSGHNTVSWYQQALGQGPQFIFQYYREEENGRGNFPPRFSGLQFPNYSSELNVNALELDDSALYLCASSVGGTVSGNTIYFGEGSWLTVV.

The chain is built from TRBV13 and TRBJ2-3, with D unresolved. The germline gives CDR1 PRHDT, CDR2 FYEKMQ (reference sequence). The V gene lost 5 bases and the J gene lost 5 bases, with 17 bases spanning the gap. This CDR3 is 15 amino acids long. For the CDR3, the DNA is TGTGCCAGCAGCCCACGTAGCCTTAGAAGAGATACGCAGTATTTT. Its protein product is CASSPRSLRRDTQYF. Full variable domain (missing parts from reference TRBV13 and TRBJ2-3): AAGVIQSPRHLIKEKRETATLKCYPIPRHDTVYWYQQGPGQDPQFLISFYEKMQSDKGSIPDRFSAQQFSDYHSELNMSSLELGDSALYFCASSPRSLRRDTQYFGPGTRLTVL.

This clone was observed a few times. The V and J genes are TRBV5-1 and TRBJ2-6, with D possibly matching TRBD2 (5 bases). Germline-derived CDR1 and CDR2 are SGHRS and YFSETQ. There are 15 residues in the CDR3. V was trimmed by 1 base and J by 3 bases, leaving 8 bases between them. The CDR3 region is CASSLPRDGANVLTF. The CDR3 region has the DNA TGCGCCAGCAGCTTGCCTCGGGATGGGGCCAACGTCCTGACTTTC.

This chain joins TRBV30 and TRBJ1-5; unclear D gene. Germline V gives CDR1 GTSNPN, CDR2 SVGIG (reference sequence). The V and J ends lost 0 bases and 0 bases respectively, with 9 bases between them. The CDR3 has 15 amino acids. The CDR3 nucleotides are TGTGCCTGGAGTGTACCGGGTATTAGCAATCAGCCCCAGCATTTT. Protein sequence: CAWSVPGISNQPQHF.